This is a list of T cell receptor beta chains from one sample in a study of blood T cell repertoires in COVID-19. The protocol was immunoSEQ multiplex PCR, while the TCRdb copy is restricted to in-frame clones and leaves out a portion. The sample has about 280,000 clones; approximately 86% are singletons. The sequenced material came from peripheral blood. Receptor source: a woman aged 50 to 65 who had recovered from COVID-19. Both conserved end residues are part of each CDR3. The D gene is left open where the match is weak. The size entry is marked missing in some rows and otherwise reads once, few, many or a size class.

CDR3 DNA,CDR3 protein,V gene,J gene,D gene,clone size
TGCGCCAGCAGCGCCCGACAGGGAAACTACGAGCAGTACTTC,CASSARQGNYEQYF,TRBV5-1,TRBJ2-7,TRBD1,-
TGTGCCAGCACCTTAAAGCTAGCGGCCTCCTACAATGAGCAGTTCTTC,CASTLKLAASYNEQFF,TRBV7-6,TRBJ2-1,TRBD2,-
TGTGCCAGTAGTATATTGATGGGCGGCAATCAGCCCCAGCATTTT,CASSILMGGNQPQHF,TRBV19,TRBJ1-5,-,-
TGCGCCAGCAGCCAAGCCGACAGGGGGCTAGGGGGGGCCAACGTCCTGACTTTC,CASSQADRGLGGANVLTF,TRBV4-3,TRBJ2-6,TRBD1,-
TGTGCCAGCAGGACGGGACACAAGGAAAAACTGTTTTTT,CASRTGHKEKLFF,TRBV3-1/TRBV3-2,TRBJ1-4,-,-
TGTGCCAGCCGTGGGGGGAGCTCCTATAATTCACCCCTCCACTTT,CASRGGSSYNSPLHF,TRBV5-4,TRBJ1-6,-,-
TGTGCCAGCTCTTGGACAGGGCGGGACACAGATACGCAGTATTTT,CASSWTGRDTDTQYF,TRBV19,TRBJ2-3,TRBD1,-
TGTGCCAGTAGTCTTTCCCCGACAGATACGCAGTATTTT,CASSLSPTDTQYF,TRBV19,TRBJ2-3,-,few
TGTGCCAGCAGTTACCGACAGGGGCACACTGAAGCTTTCTTT,CASSYRQGHTEAFF,TRBV5-4,TRBJ1-1,TRBD1,-
TGTGCCAGCAGTCTTGGCGGGGTATACTACGAGCAGTACTTC,CASSLGGVYYEQYF,TRBV6-5,TRBJ2-7,-,-
TGTGCCTGGAGTGTACATGCAGGGTGGTATGAAAAACTGTTTTTT,CAWSVHAGWYEKLFF,TRBV30,TRBJ1-4,-,-
TGTGCCTACTCTAACTGGGACAGGGGAGAAGAAAAACTGTTTTTT,CAYSNWDRGEEKLFF,TRBV7-9,TRBJ1-4,TRBD1,-
TGTGCCAGCAGCCCGGGACTAGCGGGAGGGCCCTCGGGTGAGCAGTTCTTC,CASSPGLAGGPSGEQFF,TRBV7-3,TRBJ2-1,TRBD2,-
TGCGCCAGCAGCCAGGGTCCCGACATAGGCACAGATACGCAGTATTTT,CASSQGPDIGTDTQYF,TRBV4-3,TRBJ2-3,-,once
TGTGCCAGCAGCGCGGGACTAGCGGGAGGCGAGCAGTACTTC,CASSAGLAGGEQYF,TRBV7-8,TRBJ2-7,TRBD2,-
TGTGCCTGGACGGAGGGGGGGGGAAAACTGTTTTTT,CAWTEGGGKLFF,TRBV30,TRBJ1-4,-,-
TGTGCCAGCAGCAAGGGGCCAAGCTCTGGGGCCAACGTCCTGACTTTC,CASSKGPSSGANVLTF,TRBV5-5,TRBJ2-6,-,-
TGCAGTGCTAGTGATAGGTCCCGGGTGTACACCGGGGAGCTGTTTTTT,CSASDRSRVYTGELFF,TRBV20-1,TRBJ2-2,-,-
TGTGCCAGCAGCTTGGCCGGGACAGCTGGAAACACCATATATTTT,CASSLAGTAGNTIYF,TRBV5-8,TRBJ1-3,TRBD1,-
TGTGCCAGCAGTTTCGCGGGAGAGACCCAGTACTTC,CASSFAGETQYF,TRBV28,TRBJ2-5,-,-
TGTGCCAGTAGTATTAGTTCAGGGTCCAAAAACATTCAGTACTTC,CASSISSGSKNIQYF,TRBV19,TRBJ2-4,-,-
TGTGCCAGCAGCTTAAGGCGGGGGAACACCGGGGAGCTGTTTTTT,CASSLRRGNTGELFF,TRBV11-3,TRBJ2-2,-,-